This T cell receptor (beta chain) was obtained from a study of beta chain features in type 1 diabetes. A few counts support this clone. What was sequenced were expressed TCRB transcripts, since all of the isolated RNA had been reverse transcribed. The assay was immunoSEQ multiplex PCR, and TCRdb's table has in-frame clones only and misses some. This table holds 200,000 to 250,000 clones, about 26% found once. The CDR3 is 13 residues long. J lost 4 bases, V lost 4 bases, and 5 bases had no gene match. Looked up from germline, CDR1 is GTSNPN and CDR2 is SVGIG (reference sequence). The TCR was taken from a man younger than 45 in good health. The genes are TRBV30 and TRBJ2-3, with 7 bases aligning to TRBD2. The sample consisted of central memory CD4+ T cells from blood. DNA for the CDR3: TGTGCCTGGAAGGGCGGGAGCGCAGATACGCAGTATTTT. Translation: CAWKGGSADTQYF. Supplemented by reference TRBV30 and TRBJ2-3, the full variable domain reads SQTIHQWPATLVQPVGSPLSLECTVEGTSNPNLYWYRQAAGRGLQLLFYSVGIGQISSEVPQNLSASRPQDRQFILSSKKLLLSDSGFYLCAWKGGSADTQYFGPGTRLTVL.